This TCR beta chain was recorded in a study of blood T cell repertoires in COVID-19. The CDR3 spans 15 residues. Trimming cost V 0 bases and J 4 bases; bases outside gene matches: 4. Germline V gives CDR1 SGHRS, CDR2 YFSETQ. Per the original data handling: Reference gene primer amplification gave estimated nucleated cell counts. The assay was immunoSEQ multiplex PCR, and TCRdb's table has in-frame clones only and misses some. The V and J calls and clone size come from that table; D and trimming were worked out from the DNA. Here the sample spans about 360,000 clones, approximately 86% being singletons. Enrolment of Seattle patients took place during active infection, and they were followed longitudinally.

The sequencing input was peripheral blood. The chain joins TRBV5-1 to TRBJ2-7; 10 nucleotides line up with TRBD1. The source is a woman between 55 and 75 years old with COVID-19, enrolled during active disease. The CDR3 loop is CASSLAPGQGYEQYF. In DNA, the CDR3 is TGCGCCAGCAGCTTGGCCCCGGGACAGGGGTACGAGCAGTACTTC.